These 9 T cell receptor beta chains were sequenced from one sample in a study of blood T cell repertoires in COVID-19. The protocol was immunoSEQ multiplex PCR, while the TCRdb copy is restricted to in-frame clones and leaves out a portion. The sample has 150,000 to 200,000 clones, approximately 90% seen once. The source material was peripheral blood. The receptors here all came from a man between 18 and 35 years old who had recovered from COVID-19.

This chain links TRBV6-6 with TRBJ1-2; TRBD1 matches 11 bases. J lost 4 bases, V lost 4 bases, and 8 bases had no gene match. Germline CDR1 reads MNHNY; CDR2 reads SVGAGI (reference sequence). This CDR3 comprises 16 residues. This CDR3 reads CASSSGTGGEVYGYTF. CDR3 bases: TGTGCCAGCAGTTCCGGGACAGGGGGGGAAGTCTATGGCTACACCTTC.

The genes are TRBV10-3 and TRBJ2-1, with 7 nucleotides matching TRBD1. This CDR3 spans 15 amino acids. V was pared by 3 bases and J by 7 bases, with 9 bases of the junction left unmatched. Germline V CDR1 and CDR2: ENHRY, SYGVKD. The CDR3 DNA follows: TGTGCCATCAGTGACGGGGCAGGGGGAAGGAATGAGCAGTTCTTC. It is translated as CAISDGAGGRNEQFF.

The chain recombines TRBV9 with TRBJ1-1, with TRBD1 matching 9 bases. This CDR3 comprises 14 residues. Trimming at V came to 3 bases and at J to 1 base, leaving 1 base not matched to a gene. Germline-derived CDR1 and CDR2 are SGDLS and YYNGEE. The chain's CDR3 is CASSEQGANTEAFF. The CDR3, as DNA: TGTGCCAGCAGCGAACAGGGGGCGAACACTGAAGCTTTCTTT.

This rearrangement joins TRBV7-2 to TRBJ2-1; maybe TRBD2 (6 bases). There are 14 residues in the CDR3. Trimming took off 5 bases at V and 9 bases at J, with 17 bases between the two ends. Germline CDR1 SGHTA, CDR2 FQGNSA. The CDR3 is CASSLNSGRGEQFF. The CDR3 coding sequence is TGTGCCAGCAGCCTCAATTCCGGGCGGGGTGAGCAGTTCTTC. Using reference TRBV7-2 and TRBJ2-1 for the parts outside the CDR3, the full variable domain is GAGVSQSPSNKVTEKGKDVELRCDPISGHTALYWYRQSLGQGLEFLIYFQGNSAPDKSGLPSDRFSAERTGGSVSTLTIQRTQQEDSAVYLCASSLNSGRGEQFFGPGTRLTVL.

The chain carries TRBV6-1 and TRBJ1-5, with TRBD1 matching 8 bases. Germline CDR1 and CDR2: MNHNS and SASEGT. CDR3 length: 15 amino acids. J gave up 9 bases and V 2 bases, and 9 bases lay outside the gene matches. CDR3 region: CASSELDRGIRPQHF. The CDR3 coding sequence is TGTGCCAGCAGTGAATTAGACAGGGGTATACGGCCCCAGCATTTT.

The chain joins TRBV5-1 to TRBJ2-2; 8 nucleotides agree with TRBD2. The CDR3 contains 15 residues. Germline CDR1 is SGHRS and CDR2 is YFSETQ. With 4 bases clipped from V and 2 bases from J, the junction kept 4 bases outside the gene matches. CDR3 coding DNA: TGCGCCAGCAGCCTTAGCGGGACAAACACCGGGGAGCTGTTTTTT. Protein product: CASSLSGTNTGELFF.

This sequence joins TRBV19 and TRBJ2-1; the match to TRBD2 covers 13 bases. CDR3 length equals 16 residues. The trim removed 6 bases at V and 8 bases at J, leaving 10 bases unmatched. Germline V gene sequence: CDR1 LNHDA, CDR2 SQIVND (reference sequence). In DNA, the CDR3 is TGTGCCAGTAGCTACTCCGGGACTAGCGGGGCCGATGAGCAGTTCTTC. Protein product: CASSYSGTSGADEQFF. Supplemented by reference TRBV19 and TRBJ2-1, the full variable domain reads DGGITQSPKYLFRKEGQNVTLSCEQNLNHDAMYWYRQDPGQGLRLIYYSQIVNDFQKGDIAEGYSVSREKKESFPLTVTSAQKNPTAFYLCASSYSGTSGADEQFFGPGTRLTVL.

With regard to this clone: At the DNA level, this CDR3 is encoded by other sequences in the same sample as well. The chain couples TRBV10-3 to TRBJ1-1; 7 bases map to TRBD1. J lost 4 bases, V lost 4 bases, and 3 bases had no gene match. There are 13 residues in the CDR3. Germline assignment: CDR1 ENHRY and CDR2 SYGVKD. The CDR3 is CAISGQGRTEAFF. For the CDR3, the DNA is TGTGCCATCAGTGGACAGGGTCGCACTGAAGCTTTCTTT.

The genes are TRBV6-6 and TRBJ1-6; D gene ambiguous. This CDR3 spans 11 amino acids. Per germline, CDR1 MNHNY and CDR2 SVGAGI (reference sequence). Trimming stripped 6 bases from V and 7 bases from J, with 4 bases between. The CDR3 spells CASRQNSPLHF. Written as DNA, the CDR3 is TGTGCCAGCAGGCAGAATTCACCCCTCCACTTT.